Listed below are T cell receptor beta chains from one sample, sequenced in a study of T cells in Graves' hyperthyroidism and ophthalmopathy. TCRdb re-derived calls from the multiplex PCR reads in MiXCR, one entry per CDR3 protein. The table includes about 290,000 distinct CDR3 sequences, around 15% detected once. The sequenced sample consisted of blood. These receptors originate from a woman aged 50 to 65 with Graves' hyperthyroidism that later progressed to Graves' ophthalmopathy. Each CDR3 is given with its conserved first and last residue. A D gene is named only where the DNA matches it firmly. Clone size is shown for a subset of rows, as once, few, many or a class of expanded clone.

j_gene	len	abundance	v_gene	d_gene	CDR3aa	CDR3nt
TRBJ2-6	15	many	TRBV5-8	.	CASSLAAPGANVLTF	TGTGCCAGCAGCTTGGCGGCGCCTGGGGCCAACGTCCTGACTTTC
TRBJ2-1	20	many	TRBV10-3	.	CAISVRGRTSHGGSYNEQFF	TGTGCCATCAGTGTTAGAGGGAGGACCTCCCATGGGGGCTCCTACAATGAGCAGTTCTTC
TRBJ2-5	13	many	TRBV18	.	CASSPFYQETQYF	TGTGCCAGCTCACCATTCTACCAAGAGACCCAGTACTTC
TRBJ1-2	12	many	TRBV11-2	.	CASSRQKYGYTF	TGTGCCAGCAGCCGACAGAAGTATGGCTACACCTTC
TRBJ2-7	16	few	TRBV25-1	TRBD2	CASSPISASGYYEQYF	TGTGCCAGCAGTCCCATCTCGGCTAGCGGGTACTACGAGCAGTACTTC
TRBJ2-1	20	many	TRBV3-1	.	CASSQDTHGTSNGFYNEQFF	TGTGCCAGCAGCCAAGATACTCACGGGACCTCTAATGGGTTCTACAATGAGCAGTTCTTC
TRBJ1-2	13	many	TRBV27	.	CAGPTGDSYGYTF	TGTGCCGGTCCCACGGGGGACTCTTATGGCTACACCTTC
TRBJ2-1	15	.	TRBV20-1	TRBD2	CSASPSGGRANEQFF	TGCAGTGCTAGCCCCTCGGGAGGGAGGGCCAATGAGCAGTTCTTC
TRBJ1-1	13	many	TRBV7-6	.	CASSPGLGTEAFF	TGTGCCAGCAGCCCAGGGTTGGGCACTGAAGCTTTCTTT
TRBJ2-7	14	many	TRBV27	.	CASSFSQGLYEQYF	TGTGCCAGCAGTTTTTCTCAGGGGTTGTACGAGCAGTACTTC
TRBJ2-7	15	few	TRBV28	TRBD2	CASSLTSGRAYEQYF	TGTGCCAGCAGTTTAACTAGCGGGAGGGCCTACGAGCAGTACTTC
TRBJ2-7	15	many	TRBV20-1	TRBD2	CSSLFIGTTFYEQYF	TGCAGTTCCCTCTTCATCGGGACTACCTTCTACGAGCAGTACTTC
TRBJ2-3	12	many	TRBV2	.	CASSYSEDTQYF	TGTGCCAGTTCTTATAGCGAAGATACGCAGTATTTT
TRBJ1-1	14	.	TRBV12-3/TRBV12-4	.	CASSFMVLDTEAFF	TGTGCCAGCAGTTTTATGGTTCTGGACACTGAAGCTTTCTTT
TRBJ1-5	16	.	TRBV12-3/TRBV12-4	TRBD1	CASSHSDRGRNQPQHF	TGTGCCAGCAGCCACTCAGACAGGGGACGCAATCAGCCCCAGCATTTT
TRBJ1-1	15	.	TRBV14	.	CASSQLDNMNTEAFF	TGTGCCAGCAGCCAACTCGACAACATGAACACTGAAGCTTTCTTT
TRBJ1-5	13	many	TRBV30	.	CAWSATRNQPQHF	TGTGCCTGGAGTGCCACAAGGAATCAGCCCCAGCATTTT
TRBJ2-2	16	.	TRBV20-1	TRBD2	CSARDRLAATSGELFF	TGCAGTGCTAGAGATCGGCTAGCGGCGACTAGCGGGGAGCTGTTTTTT
TRBJ2-1	12	few	TRBV4-1	.	CASSQVVDEQFF	TGCGCCAGCAGCCAGGTAGTGGATGAGCAGTTCTTC
TRBJ2-1	15	many	TRBV20-1	.	CSADERGGSYNEQFF	TGCAGTGCTGACGAGAGGGGGGGATCCTACAATGAGCAGTTCTTC
TRBJ2-3	15	many	TRBV3-1	TRBD2	CASSEGREVTDTQYF	TGTGCCAGCAGCGAAGGGCGGGAGGTCACAGATACGCAGTATTTT
TRBJ2-1	14	.	TRBV11-3	.	CASSSTGSHDEQFF	TGTGCCAGCAGCTCTACGGGATCACACGATGAGCAGTTCTTC
TRBJ2-1	16	.	TRBV4-1	TRBD2	CASSQLSLAGKDEQFF	TGCGCCAGCAGCCAATTATCACTAGCGGGAAAGGATGAGCAGTTCTTC
TRBJ2-5	16	.	TRBV25-1	TRBD2	CASLPREGAPGETQYF	TGTGCCAGCCTCCCGCGGGAGGGCGCCCCCGGGGAGACCCAGTACTTC
TRBJ1-3	13	.	TRBV25-1	.	CASSRAKGNTIYF	TGTGCCAGCAGTCGTGCCAAAGGAAACACCATATATTTT
TRBJ2-3	15	.	TRBV13	.	CASSLGGQGADTQYF	TGTGCCAGCAGCTTAGGCGGGCAGGGCGCGGATACGCAGTATTTT
TRBJ2-3	12	.	TRBV5-1	.	CASSENADTQYF	TGCGCCAGCAGTGAGAACGCAGATACGCAGTATTTT
TRBJ1-6	16	.	TRBV6-1	.	CASSHEPNRMNSPLHF	TGTGCCAGCAGCCACGAGCCCAACAGAATGAATTCACCCCTCCACTTT
TRBJ1-1	12	many	TRBV12-3/TRBV12-4	.	CASSLVGPEAFF	TGTGCCAGCAGTTTAGTGGGGCCTGAAGCTTTCTTT
TRBJ2-1	17	many	TRBV12-3/TRBV12-4	.	CASMGGAGSYSYNEQFF	TGTGCCAGCATGGGGGGGGCCGGGTCTTACTCCTACAATGAGCAGTTCTTC
TRBJ2-7	11	many	TRBV2	.	CASVQTYEQYF	TGTGCCAGCGTCCAGACCTACGAGCAGTACTTC
TRBJ2-1	12	.	TRBV9	.	CASSVAPGEQFF	TGTGCCAGCAGCGTAGCCCCCGGAGAGCAGTTCTTC
TRBJ2-2	17	many	TRBV2	TRBD2	CASSPGTSGRATGELFF	TGTGCCAGCAGTCCCGGGACTAGCGGGAGGGCTACCGGGGAGCTGTTTTTT
TRBJ1-1	15	many	TRBV28	.	CASTWQQGGDTEAFF	TGTGCCAGCACCTGGCAACAGGGAGGGGACACTGAAGCTTTCTTT
TRBJ2-5	12	many	TRBV2	TRBD1	CASGTVQETQYF	TGTGCCAGCGGGACAGTCCAAGAGACCCAGTACTTC
TRBJ2-7	16	many	TRBV7-8	.	CASSLGASGLSYEQYF	TGTGCCAGCAGCTTAGGTGCCAGCGGCCTCTCCTACGAGCAGTACTTC
TRBJ2-7	13	many	TRBV11-2	.	CASSLDFVYEQYF	TGTGCCAGCAGCTTAGATTTCGTATACGAGCAGTACTTC
TRBJ2-2	14	few	TRBV5-1	TRBD1	CASSLQGAAGELFF	TGCGCCAGCAGCTTACAGGGGGCAGCCGGGGAGCTGTTTTTT
TRBJ2-3	22	many	TRBV27	.	CASSFNRPPYSLVGCSTDTQYF	TGTGCCAGCAGTTTCAATCGTCCTCCTTATTCTTTGGTAGGGTGTTCCACAGATACGCAGTATTTT
TRBJ1-1	12	many	TRBV7-3	TRBD1	CASSASGGEAFF	TGTGCCAGCAGCGCCTCAGGGGGGGAGGCTTTCTTT
TRBJ2-5	16	.	TRBV4-1	.	CASSQDPLRHQETQYF	TGCGCCAGCAGCCAAGATCCATTACGGCACCAAGAGACCCAGTACTTC
TRBJ2-1	13	many	TRBV7-3	TRBD2	CACSSGSYNEQFF	TGTGCATGTTCCAGCGGGAGCTACAATGAGCAGTTCTTC